This passage covers 26 T cell receptor beta chains from one sample sequenced in a study of shared clonotypes between healthy human individuals (dated by TCRdb to 2019 to 2021). The library relied on the immunoSEQ multiplex PCR assay. TCRdb retrieved this table from immuneACCESS and kept in-frame rearrangements only. Not all clones are present; in checked studies, unresolved V genes account for under half, and no reason is known for the remainder. Here the sample has some 900,000 clones; 76% occur a single time. Approximately 1.5% of the sample rests with the top ten. Sample: memory CD4+ T cells sorted from blood. The cell subset or site label, read with the paper, signifies: CD45RA-negative fraction. The receptors were sampled from a man aged 18 to 35 in good health.

J is TRBJ2-7 and V is TRBV7-8; 12 nucleotides align to TRBD2. CDR3 length: 16 residues. The trim removed 5 bases at V and 3 bases at J, leaving 8 bases unmatched. Germline V gene sequence: CDR1 SGHVS, CDR2 FQNEAQ. Here the CDR3 DNA reads TGTGCCAGCAGCCCTACCCAGACTAGCGGGAGCTACGAGCAGTACTTC. It yields the protein CASSPTQTSGSYEQYF.

The V gene is TRBV7-2, the J gene TRBJ2-2; D unclear. The CDR3 runs 13 residues. V was clipped by 11 bases and J by 4 bases, with 14 bases between them. The germline CDR1 and CDR2 sequences are SGHTA and FQGNSA. The CDR3, as DNA: TGTGCCGGAAGCGACTCGCGCACCGGGGAGCTGTTTTTT. Amino acids: CAGSDSRTGELFF.

The rearrangement joins TRBV4-2 to TRBJ2-7; no clear D gene. This CDR3 contains 11 residues. V lost 5 bases, J lost 9 bases, and 11 bases lay in between. CDR1 is LGHNA and CDR2 is YNFKEQ in the germline V gene. CDR3: CASSTRTVQYF. The CDR3 nucleotides read TGTGCCAGCAGCACCCGAACCGTGCAGTACTTC.

V and J are TRBV5-1 and TRBJ1-1; tentative D call: TRBD1 (5 bases). Deletions cut 1 base from V and 0 bases from J, with 10 bases between. The CDR3 length is 15 residues. Germline loops: CDR1 SGHRS, CDR2 YFSETQ. The CDR3 loop is CASSLTGGMNTEAFF. CDR3 nucleotide sequence: TGCGCCAGCAGCTTGACCGGGGGGATGAACACTGAAGCTTTCTTT.

This clone was seen ten or more times. This rearrangement joins TRBV28 to TRBJ2-7, with 7 nucleotides matching TRBD1. This CDR3 region has 15 residues. V dropped 3 bases and J dropped 1; count of bases not matched to a gene: 6. Germline lookup yields CDR1 MDHEN and CDR2 SYDVKM. The CDR3 region has the DNA TGTGCCAGCAGTTTTTCGACAGGGTTTTCCTACGAGCAGTACTTC. Protein sequence: CASSFSTGFSYEQYF.

This chain uses TRBV29-1 with TRBJ2-7; weak D call: TRBD1 (6 bases). Trimming took 0 bases from V and 6 from J, leaving 12 bases between them. The CDR3 is made up of 13 amino acids. Germline V gives CDR1 SQVTM, CDR2 ANQGSEA. This CDR3 is CSVEDPVGGEQYF. CDR3 DNA: TGCAGCGTTGAAGATCCGGTAGGGGGCGAGCAGTACTTC.

Comment on this clone: The same CDR3 arises from other DNA sequences in this sample as well. The V call is TRBV30, the J call TRBJ2-7, with 8 bases fitting TRBD2. CDR1 and CDR2 (germline): GTSNPN, SVGIG (reference sequence). This CDR3 region has 15 residues. Trimming removed 0 bases from V and 0 bases from J; junction bases left unmatched: 4. The CDR3 DNA is TGTGCCTGGAGTGTGCGGGGGGCGAGCTCCTACGAGCAGTACTTC. Residues: CAWSVRGASSYEQYF. The full variable domain, with the rest looked up from reference TRBV30 and TRBJ2-7, is SQTIHQWPATLVQPVGSPLSLECTVEGTSNPNLYWYRQAAGRGLQLLFYSVGIGQISSEVPQNLSASRPQDRQFILSSKKLLLSDSGFYLCAWSVRGASSYEQYFGPGTRLTVT.

The chain is built from TRBV7-8 and TRBJ2-7; possibly TRBD1 for D (6 bases). The V end was cut by 6 bases, the J end by 2 bases, with 14 bases between. From germline, CDR1 is SGHVS and CDR2 FQNEAQ. This CDR3 is 14 amino acids long. The CDR3 sequence: CASRKGGPTYEQYF. In DNA, the CDR3 is TGTGCCAGCAGAAAAGGGGGACCGACCTACGAGCAGTACTTC. The full variable domain, rest sourced from reference TRBV7-8 and TRBJ2-7, is GAGVSQSPRYKVAKRGQDVALRCDPISGHVSLFWYQQALGQGPEFLTYFQNEAQLDKSGLPSDRFFAERPEGSVSTLKIQRTQQEDSAVYLCASRKGGPTYEQYFGPGTRLTVT.

This clone occurred a few times. The chain has TRBV6-4 and TRBJ2-3, with 12 bases aligning to TRBD2. Germline assignment: CDR1 MRHNA and CDR2 SNTAGT. Trimming cost V 2 bases and J 4 bases; bases outside gene matches: 1. The CDR3 runs to 15 residues. DNA for the CDR3: TGTGCCAGCAGTGACCTAGCGGGGGGGCCAGATACGCAGTATTTT. This sequence encodes CASSDLAGGPDTQYF.

This clone came up a few times. The chain couples TRBV18 to TRBJ2-4; D unclear. Trimming shortened V by 4 bases and J by 2 bases, and 12 bases separated the two germline ends. The length of the CDR3 is 15 residues. Germline CDR1 KGHSH, CDR2 LQKENI. CDR3 in DNA: TGTGCCAGCTCACTTAGGGATAGCCCCAAAAACATTCAGTACTTC. It specifies CASSLRDSPKNIQYF.

The V call is TRBV4-1, the J call TRBJ2-7; the D call may be TRBD1 or TRBD2 (5 bases each). V lost 0 bases to trimming and J lost 3 bases, with 12 bases between them. The CDR3 contains 15 residues. Germline V lookup: CDR1 MGHRA, CDR2 YSYEKL. Written as DNA, the CDR3 is TGCGCCAGCAGCCAAGATAGAGGGGCTTTCTACGAGCAGTACTTC. The encoded protein is CASSQDRGAFYEQYF.

This rearrangement joins TRBV30 to TRBJ2-5; D tentatively reads TRBD1 or TRBD2 (6 bases each). The CDR3 runs to 15 residues. V shed 1 base and J shed 5 bases, with 17 bases lying between them. Per germline, CDR1 GTSNPN and CDR2 SVGIG (reference sequence). The CDR3 region is CAWSAMRGGRETQYF. The CDR3 DNA reads as TGTGCCTGGAGTGCGATGCGTGGGGGGCGGGAGACCCAGTACTTC.

This clone has a single count. The gene calls are TRBV7-2 and TRBJ2-5; D unclear. Trimming shortened V by 2 bases and J by 5 bases, and 9 bases separated the two germline ends. CDR1 is SGHTA, CDR2 FQGNSA, per germline. The CDR3 runs to 13 residues. CDR3 sequence (DNA): TGTGCCAGCAGCTTACGTCTGAAGGAGACCCAGTACTTC. Amino acids: CASSLRLKETQYF.

This chain uses TRBV9 with TRBJ2-7; D assignment may be TRBD1 or TRBD2 (6 bases each). The CDR3 consists of 15 residues. The V gene's germline CDR1 is SGDLS and CDR2 YYNGEE. Trimming took 0 bases from V and 4 from J, leaving 14 bases between them. CDR3 loop: CASSVGGGGRYEQYF. CDR3 nucleotide sequence: TGTGCCAGCAGCGTAGGAGGAGGGGGGCGTTACGAGCAGTACTTC.

CDR3 sequence: CASSASLAGAGQETQYF. The CDR3, as DNA: TGTGCCAGCAGCGCCTCCCTAGCGGGAGCGGGGCAAGAGACCCAGTACTTC. The chain couples TRBV9 to TRBJ2-5; 10 nucleotides agree with TRBD2. Trimming took 3 bases from V and 2 from J; bases not matched to a gene: 10. Germline V gene data show CDR1 as SGDLS and CDR2 as YYNGEE. The CDR3 is made up of 17 amino acids. Drawing the rest from reference TRBV9 and TRBJ2-5, the complete variable domain is DSGVTQTPKHLITATGQRVTLRCSPRSGDLSVYWYQQSLDQGLQFLIQYYNGEERAKGNILERFSAQQFPDLHSELNLSSLELGDSALYFCASSASLAGAGQETQYFGPGTRLLVL.

The J gene is TRBJ1-3, the V gene TRBV28; D perhaps matches TRBD1 (5 bases). This CDR3 has 18 residues. Trimming took 6 bases from V and 0 from J, leaving 21 bases between them. Germline CDR1 MDHEN, CDR2 SYDVKM. CDR3 region: CASSLLTAEAGSGNTIYF. For the CDR3, the DNA is TGTGCCAGCAGCCTTCTGACAGCCGAAGCCGGCTCTGGAAACACCATATATTTT.

The J gene is TRBJ2-6, the V gene TRBV7-2, with 7 positions matching TRBD1. Unmatched junction bases numbered 8, after V lost 3 bases and J lost 0 bases. The germline V gene encodes CDR1 SGHTA and CDR2 FQGNSA. This CDR3 comprises 18 residues. CDR3 DNA: TGTGCCAGCAGCTTCCAGGGACAGATGCTCTCTGGGGCCAACGTCCTGACTTTC. Its protein product is CASSFQGQMLSGANVLTF.

The V gene is TRBV4-3, the J gene TRBJ1-4; 8 nucleotides match TRBD1. The ends lost 4 bases at V and 7 bases at J; junction bases unmatched: 8. Germline-derived CDR1 and CDR2 are LGHNA and YSLEER. The CDR3 extends over 15 amino acids. The CDR3 region has the DNA TGCGCCAGCAGCCGAGATTTCGGACAGGGTGAAAAACTGTTTTTT. Translation: CASSRDFGQGEKLFF.

The rearrangement links TRBV10-2 to TRBJ1-6, with D maybe TRBD1 (6 bases). Trimming shortened V by 5 bases and J by 7 bases, and 21 bases separated the two germline ends. CDR3 length: 17 amino acids. Germline V lookup: CDR1 WSHSY, CDR2 SAAADI. The CDR3 here is CASSSPLQGNQNSPLHF. Here the CDR3 DNA reads TGCGCCAGCAGTAGCCCACTACAGGGAAACCAAAATTCACCCCTCCACTTT.

This clone was recorded only once. The chain joins TRBV15 to TRBJ1-1; D uncertain. Trimming pared 2 bases from V and 5 bases from J, leaving 12 bases between. The CDR3 loop spans 14 amino acids. Germline-derived CDR1 and CDR2 are LNHNV and YYDKDF (reference sequence). CDR3 nucleotides: TGTGCCACCAGCAGACGCGGCTCGGTGACTGAAGCTTTCTTT. Translation gives CATSRRGSVTEAFF. The full variable domain, completed using reference TRBV15 and TRBJ1-1, is DAMVIQNPRYQVTQFGKPVTLSCSQTLNHNVMYWYQQKSSQAPKLLFHYYDKDFNNEADTPDNFQSRRPNTSFCFLDIRSPGLGDTAMYLCATSRRGSVTEAFFGQGTRLTVV.

V is TRBV6-6 and J is TRBJ2-5; D is perhaps TRBD1 (6 bases). Germline-derived CDR1 and CDR2 are MNHNY and SVGAGI (reference sequence). The CDR3 extends over 13 amino acids. The V end lost 8 bases, the J end lost 0 bases, and 10 bases lay between the germline ends. The DNA for the CDR3 is TGTGCCAGCGAGAGGGGGAACCAAGAGACCCAGTACTTC. Translated: CASERGNQETQYF.

V and J are TRBV25-1 and TRBJ1-2; no clear D. Germline CDR1 is MGHDK and CDR2 is SYGVNS. With 3 bases removed from V and 7 bases from J, the gap between germline ends came to 9 bases. The length of the CDR3 is 12 residues. CDR3 nucleotide sequence: TGTGCCAGCAGTGATAAGGGCGGTGGCTACACCTTC. Encoded protein: CASSDKGGGYTF.

As concerns this clone: A much larger clone lies a single base off, so this may be a read error. The sample contains more than one DNA sequence encoding this CDR3. The gene calls are TRBV30 and TRBJ2-2; TRBD1 matches 7 bases. CDR3 length equals 13 residues. The V gene end was trimmed by 1 base and the J gene end by 6 bases; junction bases not matched to a gene: 2. Germline V gene data show CDR1 as GTSNPN and CDR2 as SVGIG (reference sequence). DNA for the CDR3: TGTGCCTGGAGTGCCACAGGGGCCGGGGAGCTGTTTTTT. It codes for CAWSATGAGELFF.

This clone was seen once. The genes are TRBV6-1 and TRBJ2-3, with 8 nucleotides matching TRBD2. This CDR3 is 15 amino acids long. J was trimmed by 2 bases and V by 5 bases; bases with no gene match: 6. CDR1 is MNHNS and CDR2 is SASEGT in the germline V gene. The CDR3 DNA reads TGTGCCAGCAGTATAGGACTAGCCGTCACAGATACGCAGTATTTT. It yields the protein CASSIGLAVTDTQYF.

The table lists this clone with a count of one. The rearrangement uses TRBV11-3 and TRBJ2-1; 7 nucleotides agree with TRBD2. The CDR3 is 14 amino acids. J was trimmed by 7 bases and V by 5 bases; bases with no gene match: 8. Per germline, CDR1 SGHNT and CDR2 YENEEA. In DNA, the CDR3 is TGTGCCAGCAGCGTCGGCGGGAGCAAGAATGAGCAGTTCTTC. This sequence encodes CASSVGGSKNEQFF.

A remark on this clone: Additional DNA sequences in this sample encode the identical CDR3. The chain is built from TRBV5-1 and TRBJ2-5; 8 bases match TRBD1. The CDR3 runs 15 residues. Germline CDR1 SGHRS, CDR2 YFSETQ. The ends lost 0 bases at V and 5 bases at J; junction bases unmatched: 6. Here the CDR3 DNA reads TGCGCCAGCAGCTTGGGACCAGGGGGCCGGGAGACCCAGTACTTC. This codes for CASSLGPGGRETQYF. Variable domain in full (rest from reference TRBV5-1 and TRBJ2-5): KAGVTQTPRYLIKTRGQQVTLSCSPISGHRSVSWYQQTPGQGLQFLFEYFSETQRNKGNFPGRFSGRQFSNSRSEMNVSTLELGDSALYLCASSLGPGGRETQYFGPGTRLLVL.